The next 15 T cell receptor beta chains were all read from a single sample in a study of cytomegalovirus exposure and HLA in healthy donors. The PCR had 60 Vbeta and 13 Jbeta primers. Assay: immunoSEQ multiplex PCR; the TCRdb copy retains only in-frame clones and omits some. The sample includes more than 100,000 clones, around three quarters of them seen just once. The sample was PBMCs. The receptors were gathered from a man over 45 in good health and CMV-seropositive.

The chain recombines TRBV25-1 with TRBJ2-7; TRBD2 might be the D (5 bases). This CDR3 comprises 16 residues. Trimming shortened V by 1 base and J by 5 bases, and 18 bases separated the two germline ends. Germline V CDR1 and CDR2: MGHDK, SYGVNS. The CDR3 sequence is CASSEFKADPRNEQYF. The CDR3 DNA reads TGTGCCAGCAGTGAATTCAAAGCGGACCCCCGGAACGAGCAGTACTTC.

The V call is TRBV7-2, the J call TRBJ2-7, with TRBD2 identical over 14 bases. V gave up 3 bases and J gave up 5 bases; unmatched junction bases: 12. Per germline, CDR1 SGHTA and CDR2 FQGNSA. The CDR3 spans 18 residues. The DNA of the CDR3 is TGTGCCAGCAGCTTTCTGACGGGGACTAGCGGGAGTCGCCACGAGCAGTACTTC. Its translation: CASSFLTGTSGSRHEQYF.

The chain is built from TRBV4-3 and TRBJ1-3, with 10 bases that match TRBD1. Germline V CDR1 and CDR2: LGHNA, YSLEER. The V segment lost 0 bases and the J segment 2 bases; nucleotides outside the gene matches: 7. The CDR3 spans 18 residues. For the CDR3, the DNA is TGCGCCAGCAGCCAAGATCGGCCGGACAGGGGGGCTGGAAACACCATATATTTT. This translates into CASSQDRPDRGAGNTIYF.

Of note for this clone: The junction departs from the called germline gene at one end, perhaps through a read error. The rearrangement links TRBV20-1 to TRBJ2-3; D gene ambiguous. Germline V gene sequence: CDR1 DFQATT, CDR2 SNEGSKA (reference sequence). CDR3 length: 11 amino acids. The CDR3 coding sequence is TGCAGTGCCCTGCCCACAGCTACGCAGTATTTT. This encodes CSALPTATQYF.

The V and J genes are TRBV12-2 and TRBJ2-1; TRBD2 reflects the table's D call only, with no check against the DNA. TRBV12-2 is noted as a pseudogene. This CDR3 contains 16 residues. In nucleotides, the CDR3 is TGTGCAAGTCGCGGACTACCGGGACTAGCGGGCAATGAGCAGTTCTTC. Its translation: CASRGLPGLAGNEQFF.

This chain links TRBV6-5 with TRBJ2-7; TRBD1 agrees at 7 bases. With V trimmed by 5 bases and J by 2 bases, 6 bases remained unmatched. In germline, CDR1 is MNHEY, CDR2 SVGAGI. The CDR3 loop spans 14 amino acids. CDR3 DNA sequence: TGTGCCAGCAGTCCGGGGACAGCTACCTACGAGCAGTACTTC. As protein: CASSPGTATYEQYF.

J is TRBJ2-5 and V is TRBV20-1, with no clear D. V was pared by 6 bases and J by 0 bases, with 5 bases between. Germline CDR1 is DFQATT and CDR2 is SNEGSKA (reference sequence). The CDR3 is 11 amino acids. CDR3 coding DNA: TGCAGTGCCCCGTACCAAGAGACCCAGTACTTC. It translates to CSAPYQETQYF.

This CDR3 is CAWSGRNYEQYF. The CDR3 DNA reads as TGTGCCTGGAGTGGGAGAAATTACGAGCAGTACTTC. The chain joins TRBV30 to TRBJ2-7; D gene uncertain. Germline V gives CDR1 GTSNPN, CDR2 SVGIG (reference sequence). The V end lost 1 base, the J end lost 4 bases, and 8 bases lay between the germline ends. The CDR3 loop spans 12 amino acids.

V usage is TRBV5-1 and J usage is TRBJ2-2; TRBD1 aligns across 9 bases. The CDR3 has 16 amino acids. Germline assignment: CDR1 SGHRS and CDR2 YFSETQ. V trimming: 1 base; J trimming: 3 bases; junction bases outside the gene matches: 4. The CDR3 is CASSLPDRGDTGELFF. For the CDR3, the DNA is TGCGCCAGCAGCTTGCCCGACAGGGGGGACACCGGGGAGCTGTTTTTT. Variable domain in full (rest from reference TRBV5-1 and TRBJ2-2): KAGVTQTPRYLIKTRGQQVTLSCSPISGHRSVSWYQQTPGQGLQFLFEYFSETQRNKGNFPGRFSGRQFSNSRSEMNVSTLELGDSALYLCASSLPDRGDTGELFFGEGSRLTVL.

This clone was observed once. The rearrangement links TRBV5-1 to TRBJ2-3; 10 nucleotides agree with TRBD2. V gave up 6 bases and J gave up 3 bases; unmatched junction bases: 4. The CDR3 has 14 residues. Germline V gene data show CDR1 as SGHRS and CDR2 as YFSETQ. In DNA, the CDR3 is TGCGCCAGCACTAGCGGGAGTTTGACAGATACGCAGTATTTT. It specifies CASTSGSLTDTQYF.

V and J are TRBV7-2 and TRBJ2-7; tentatively, D is TRBD2 (6 bases). The CDR3 is 13 amino acids. With 1 base removed from V and 6 bases from J, the gap between germline ends came to 10 bases. CDR1 and CDR2 from the germline V gene are SGHTA and FQGNSA. For the CDR3, the DNA is TGTGCCAGCAGCTTAGGTGGAGGGGCCGAGCAGTACTTC. The encoded protein is CASSLGGGAEQYF. The full variable domain, with the rest looked up from reference TRBV7-2 and TRBJ2-7, is GAGVSQSPSNKVTEKGKDVELRCDPISGHTALYWYRQSLGQGLEFLIYFQGNSAPDKSGLPSDRFSAERTGGSVSTLTIQRTQQEDSAVYLCASSLGGGAEQYFGPGTRLTVT.

This clone has just a few counts. The CDR3 reads CASSWTGVQETQYF. CDR3 sequence (DNA): TGTGCCAGCAGTTGGACAGGGGTCCAAGAGACCCAGTACTTC. The chain has TRBV28 and TRBJ2-5, with TRBD1 identical over 9 bases. Losses at the gene ends were 4 bases for V and 1 base for J; bases not matched to a gene: 1. Germline lookup yields CDR1 MDHEN and CDR2 SYDVKM. CDR3 length: 14 residues.

The chain joins TRBV5-4 to TRBJ2-2; 8 bases align to TRBD2. The CDR3 is 16 amino acids. V shed 4 bases, J shed 4 bases, and the junction held 9 bases outside the gene matches. Germline V gives CDR1 SGHNT, CDR2 YYREEE (reference sequence). The CDR3 reads CASSPKRERGTGELFF. The CDR3 DNA follows: TGTGCCAGCAGCCCCAAGCGGGAGCGGGGCACCGGGGAGCTGTTTTTT.

V is TRBV7-8 and J is TRBJ2-3, with TRBD2 matching over 11 bases. The V gene's germline CDR1 is SGHVS and CDR2 FQNEAQ. V was clipped by 4 bases and J by 1 base; unmatched bases: 4. This CDR3 region has 16 residues. In nucleotides, the CDR3 is TGTGCCAGCAGCTCCGGGACTAGCGGACGCACAGATACGCAGTATTTT. It specifies CASSSGTSGRTDTQYF.

The V gene is TRBV15, the J gene TRBJ2-5; TRBD2 agrees at 14 bases. The length of the CDR3 is 18 residues. Germline-derived CDR1 and CDR2 are LNHNV and YYDKDF (reference sequence). V shed 4 bases and J 5 bases; nucleotides not matched to a gene: 12. The CDR3 DNA is TGTGCCACCAGCACTCGTCTCGGGACTAGCGGGAGTTGGGAGACCCAGTACTTC. Translation gives CATSTRLGTSGSWETQYF.